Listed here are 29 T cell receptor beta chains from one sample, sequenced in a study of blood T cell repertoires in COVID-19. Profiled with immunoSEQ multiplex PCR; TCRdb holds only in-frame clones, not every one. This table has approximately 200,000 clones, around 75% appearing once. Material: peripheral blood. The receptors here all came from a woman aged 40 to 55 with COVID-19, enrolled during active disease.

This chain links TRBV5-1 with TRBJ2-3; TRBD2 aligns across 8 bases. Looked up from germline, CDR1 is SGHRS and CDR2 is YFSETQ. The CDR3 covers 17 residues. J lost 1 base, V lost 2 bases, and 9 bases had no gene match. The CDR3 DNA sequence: TGCGCCAGCAGCTTCGGTCCCCTAGCGGGTGGCACAGATACGCAGTATTTT. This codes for CASSFGPLAGGTDTQYF.

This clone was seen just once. The CDR3 region is CASSQLSSYTGELFF. CDR3 DNA: TGTGCCAGCAGCCAATTATCGTCCTACACCGGGGAGCTGTTTTTT. The chain employs TRBV16 and TRBJ2-2, with D unresolved. CDR3 length: 15 amino acids. Germline V CDR1 and CDR2: KGHSY, FQNENV. The V end lost 1 base, the J end lost 3 bases, and 9 bases lay between the germline ends.

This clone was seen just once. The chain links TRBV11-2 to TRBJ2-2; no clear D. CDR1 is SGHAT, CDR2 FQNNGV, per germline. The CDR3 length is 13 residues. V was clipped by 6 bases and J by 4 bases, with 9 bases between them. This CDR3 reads CASRLLSTGELFF. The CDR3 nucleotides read TGTGCCAGCAGATTACTTAGCACCGGGGAGCTGTTTTTT.

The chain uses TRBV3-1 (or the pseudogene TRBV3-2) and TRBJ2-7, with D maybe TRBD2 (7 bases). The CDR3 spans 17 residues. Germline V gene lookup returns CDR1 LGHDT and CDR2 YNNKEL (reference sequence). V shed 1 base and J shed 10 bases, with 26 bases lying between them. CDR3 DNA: TGTGCCAGCAGCCAAGGGGGGGGCCAAGTAAGGGGACTCCACCAGTACTTC. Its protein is CASSQGGGQVRGLHQYF.

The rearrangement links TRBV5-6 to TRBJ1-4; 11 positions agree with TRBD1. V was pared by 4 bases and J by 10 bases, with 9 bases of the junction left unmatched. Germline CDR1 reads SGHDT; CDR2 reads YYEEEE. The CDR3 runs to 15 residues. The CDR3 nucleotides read TGTGCCAGCAGCCATCGGCGGGACAGGGGGTTAAAACTGTTTTTT. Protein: CASSHRRDRGLKLFF. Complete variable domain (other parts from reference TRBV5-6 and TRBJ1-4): DAGVTQSPTHLIKTRGQQVTLRCSPKSGHDTVSWYQQALGQGPQFIFQYYEEEERQRGNFPDRFSGHQFPNYSSELNVNALLLGDSALYLCASSHRRDRGLKLFFGSGTQLSVL.

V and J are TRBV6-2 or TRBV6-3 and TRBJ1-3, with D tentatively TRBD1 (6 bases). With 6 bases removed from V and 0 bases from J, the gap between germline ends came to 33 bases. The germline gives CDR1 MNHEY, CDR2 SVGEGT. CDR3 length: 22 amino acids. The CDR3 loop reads CASSPAAGVGGHHSYSGNTIYF. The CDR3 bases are TGTGCCAGCAGCCCCGCGGCAGGGGTTGGAGGTCACCACTCGTACTCTGGAAACACCATATATTTT.

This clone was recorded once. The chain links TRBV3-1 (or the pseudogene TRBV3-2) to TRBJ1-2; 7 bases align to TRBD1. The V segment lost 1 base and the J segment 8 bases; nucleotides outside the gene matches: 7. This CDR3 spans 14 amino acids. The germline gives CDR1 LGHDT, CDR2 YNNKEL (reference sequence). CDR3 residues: CASSQVATGLGYTF. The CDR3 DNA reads TGTGCCAGCAGCCAAGTTGCGACAGGGTTGGGCTACACCTTC.

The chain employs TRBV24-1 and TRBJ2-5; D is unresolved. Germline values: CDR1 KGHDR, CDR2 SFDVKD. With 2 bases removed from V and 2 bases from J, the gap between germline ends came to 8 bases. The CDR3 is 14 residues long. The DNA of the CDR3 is TGTGCCACCAGTGATTCCCAGGCGCAAGAGACCCAGTACTTC. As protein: CATSDSQAQETQYF.

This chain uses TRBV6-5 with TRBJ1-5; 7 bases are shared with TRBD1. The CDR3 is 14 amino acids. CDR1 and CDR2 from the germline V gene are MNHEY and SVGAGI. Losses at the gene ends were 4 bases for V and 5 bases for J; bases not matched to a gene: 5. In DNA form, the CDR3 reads TGTGCCAGCAGTTCCCCAACAGGGGATCAGCCCCAGCATTTT. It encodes CASSSPTGDQPQHF.

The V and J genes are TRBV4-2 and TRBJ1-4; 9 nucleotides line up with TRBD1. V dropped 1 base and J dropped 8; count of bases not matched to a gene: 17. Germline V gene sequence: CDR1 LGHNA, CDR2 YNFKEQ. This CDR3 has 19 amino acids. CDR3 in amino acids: CASSQAPQATGGAEEKLFF. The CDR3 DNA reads TGTGCCAGCAGCCAAGCCCCCCAAGCCACAGGGGGCGCTGAGGAAAAACTGTTTTTT.

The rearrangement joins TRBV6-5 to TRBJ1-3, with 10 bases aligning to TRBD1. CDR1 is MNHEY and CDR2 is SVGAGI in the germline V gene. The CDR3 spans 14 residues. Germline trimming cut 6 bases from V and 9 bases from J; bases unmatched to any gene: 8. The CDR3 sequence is CASSPGTGDLTIYF. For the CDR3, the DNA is TGTGCCAGCAGCCCCGGGACAGGGGACCTCACCATATATTTT.

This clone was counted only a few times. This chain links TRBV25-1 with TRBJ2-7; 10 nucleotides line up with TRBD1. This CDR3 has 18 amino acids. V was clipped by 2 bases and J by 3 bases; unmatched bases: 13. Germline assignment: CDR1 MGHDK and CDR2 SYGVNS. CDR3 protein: CASSEDGQGDRPNYEQYF. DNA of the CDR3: TGTGCCAGCAGTGAAGATGGACAGGGGGATAGGCCGAACTACGAGCAGTACTTC.

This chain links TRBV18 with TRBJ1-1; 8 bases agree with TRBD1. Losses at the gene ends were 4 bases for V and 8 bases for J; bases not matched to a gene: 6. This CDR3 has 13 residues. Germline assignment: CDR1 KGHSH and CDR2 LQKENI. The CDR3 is CASSRQGRLEAFF. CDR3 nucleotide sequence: TGTGCCAGCTCACGACAGGGGAGATTGGAAGCTTTCTTT.

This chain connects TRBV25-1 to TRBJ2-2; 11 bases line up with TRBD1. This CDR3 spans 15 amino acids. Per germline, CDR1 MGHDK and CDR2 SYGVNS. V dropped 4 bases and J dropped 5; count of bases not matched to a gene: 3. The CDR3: CASSAGQGDTGELFF. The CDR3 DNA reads TGTGCCAGCAGTGCGGGACAGGGGGATACCGGGGAGCTGTTTTTT.

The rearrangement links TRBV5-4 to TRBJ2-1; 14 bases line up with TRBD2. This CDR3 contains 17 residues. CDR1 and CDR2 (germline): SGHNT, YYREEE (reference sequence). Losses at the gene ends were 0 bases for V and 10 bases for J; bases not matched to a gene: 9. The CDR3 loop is CASSLAGTSGRWREQFF. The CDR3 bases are TGTGCCAGCAGCTTGGCCGGGACTAGCGGGAGATGGAGGGAGCAGTTCTTC.

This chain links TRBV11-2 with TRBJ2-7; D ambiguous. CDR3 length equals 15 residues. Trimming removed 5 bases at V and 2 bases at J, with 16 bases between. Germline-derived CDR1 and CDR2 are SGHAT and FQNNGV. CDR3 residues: CASSPLGGSTYEQYF. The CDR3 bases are TGTGCCAGCAGCCCTCTAGGCGGATCCACCTACGAGCAGTACTTC.

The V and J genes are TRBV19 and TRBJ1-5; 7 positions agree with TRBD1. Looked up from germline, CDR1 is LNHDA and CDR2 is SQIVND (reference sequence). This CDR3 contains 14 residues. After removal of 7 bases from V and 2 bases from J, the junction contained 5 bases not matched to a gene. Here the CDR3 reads CASTQGGGNQPQHF. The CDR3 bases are TGTGCCAGTACCCAGGGGGGAGGCAATCAGCCCCAGCATTTT.

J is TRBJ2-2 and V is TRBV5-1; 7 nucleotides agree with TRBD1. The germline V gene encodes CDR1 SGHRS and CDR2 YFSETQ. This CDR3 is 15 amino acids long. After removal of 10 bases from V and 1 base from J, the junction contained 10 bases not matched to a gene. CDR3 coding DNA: TGCGCCGGATCCCCCGGGACAGTGAACACCGGGGAGCTGTTTTTT. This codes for CAGSPGTVNTGELFF.

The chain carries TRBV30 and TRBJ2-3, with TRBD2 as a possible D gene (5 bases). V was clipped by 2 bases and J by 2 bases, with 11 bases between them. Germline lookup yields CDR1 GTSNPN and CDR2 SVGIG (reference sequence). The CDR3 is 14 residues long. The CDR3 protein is CAWSNLEATDTQYF. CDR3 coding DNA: TGTGCCTGGAGTAATTTGGAGGCCACAGATACGCAGTATTTT.

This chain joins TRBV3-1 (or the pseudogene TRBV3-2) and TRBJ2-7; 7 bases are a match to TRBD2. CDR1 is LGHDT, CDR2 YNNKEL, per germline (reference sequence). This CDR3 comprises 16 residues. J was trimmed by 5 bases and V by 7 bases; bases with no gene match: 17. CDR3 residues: CASMGEGSILGHEQYF. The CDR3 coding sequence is TGTGCCAGCATGGGGGAGGGGAGCATCTTGGGCCACGAGCAGTACTTC.

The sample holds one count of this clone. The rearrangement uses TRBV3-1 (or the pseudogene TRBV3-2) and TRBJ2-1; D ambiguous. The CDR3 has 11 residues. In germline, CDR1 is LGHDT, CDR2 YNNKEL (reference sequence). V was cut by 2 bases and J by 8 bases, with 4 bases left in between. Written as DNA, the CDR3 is TGTGCCAGCAGCCAATCCTATGAGCAGTTCTTC. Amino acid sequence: CASSQSYEQFF.

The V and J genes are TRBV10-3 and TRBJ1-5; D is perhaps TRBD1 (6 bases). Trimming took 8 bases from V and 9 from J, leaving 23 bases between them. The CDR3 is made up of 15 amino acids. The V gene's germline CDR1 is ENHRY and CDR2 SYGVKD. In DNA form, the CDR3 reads TGTGCCATCTCTCTGGGTATGGGTGGGGGCGGGCCCCAGCATTTT. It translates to CAISLGMGGGGPQHF.

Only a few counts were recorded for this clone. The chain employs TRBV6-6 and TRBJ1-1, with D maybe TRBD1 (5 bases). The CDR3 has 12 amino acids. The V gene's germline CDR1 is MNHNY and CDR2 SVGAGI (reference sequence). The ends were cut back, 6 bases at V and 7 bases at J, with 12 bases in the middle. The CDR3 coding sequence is TGTGCCAGCAGCCAGTCGGGACTTGAAGCTTTCTTT. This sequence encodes CASSQSGLEAFF.

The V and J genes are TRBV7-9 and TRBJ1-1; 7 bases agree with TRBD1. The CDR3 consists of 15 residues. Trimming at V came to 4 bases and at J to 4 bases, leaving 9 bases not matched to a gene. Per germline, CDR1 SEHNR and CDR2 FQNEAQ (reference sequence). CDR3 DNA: TGTGCCAGCAGCTCCAGGGGGGTCATTTTCACTGAAGCTTTCTTT. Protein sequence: CASSSRGVIFTEAFF.

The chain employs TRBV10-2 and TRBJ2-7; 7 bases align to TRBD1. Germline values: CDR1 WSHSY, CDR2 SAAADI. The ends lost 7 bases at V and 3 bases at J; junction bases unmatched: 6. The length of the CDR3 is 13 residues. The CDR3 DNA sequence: TGCGCCAGCATGAGGACAGGCTTCTACGAGCAGTACTTC. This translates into CASMRTGFYEQYF.

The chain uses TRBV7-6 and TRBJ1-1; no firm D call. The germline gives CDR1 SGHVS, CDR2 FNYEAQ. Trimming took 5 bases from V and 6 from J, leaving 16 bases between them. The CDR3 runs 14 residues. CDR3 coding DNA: TGTGCCAGCAGCCCTCGCGACGGGGTGGCTGAAGCTTTCTTT. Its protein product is CASSPRDGVAEAFF.

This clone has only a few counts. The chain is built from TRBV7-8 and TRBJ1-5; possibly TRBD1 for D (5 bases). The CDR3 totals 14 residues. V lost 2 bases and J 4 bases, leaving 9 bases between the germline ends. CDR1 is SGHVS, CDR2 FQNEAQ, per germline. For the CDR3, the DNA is TGTGCCAGCAGCTTATCACGGGGGAATCAGCCCCAGCATTTT. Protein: CASSLSRGNQPQHF.

Here the CDR3 DNA reads TGTGCCACCAACCGAGGGCGGGGCTTTACTGAAGCTTTCTTT. Protein: CATNRGRGFTEAFF. The chain joins TRBV24-1 to TRBJ1-1, with a weak D call TRBD1 (5 bases). Trimming stripped 8 bases from V and 5 bases from J, with 17 bases between. This CDR3 has 14 amino acids. Germline assignment: CDR1 KGHDR and CDR2 SFDVKD.

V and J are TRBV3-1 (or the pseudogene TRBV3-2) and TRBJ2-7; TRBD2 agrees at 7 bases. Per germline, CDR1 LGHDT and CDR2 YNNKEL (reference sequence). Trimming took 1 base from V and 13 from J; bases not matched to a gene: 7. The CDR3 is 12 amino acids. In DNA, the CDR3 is TGTGCCAGCAGCCAAGGGACTAGGGAGCTTTACTTC. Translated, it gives CASSQGTRELYF.